This TCR beta chain was obtained from a study of Ad26.COV2.S vaccination and SARS-CoV-2 variants. Study as a whole: Intramuscular Ad26.COV2.S at 5x10^10 or 1x10^11 viral particles. The study's findings and limits: While placebo recipients had lower spike-specific TCR breadth, vaccine recipients had more. Recipients of either vaccine or placebo displayed similar breadth of non-spike TCRs. Substantial breadth in spike-specific CD8+ and CD4+ T cell responses was reportedly seen after vaccination.

The ends were cut back, 1 base at V and 5 bases at J, with 5 bases in the middle. CDR3 size: 13 residues. A note on this clone: The antigen is unknown. Other DNA sequences in this specimen translate into the identical CDR3.

Generated by immunoSEQ multiplex PCR, the TCRdb table keeps only in-frame clones and is missing some. The data contain almost 400,000 clones, 70% to 90% of them singletons. As to treatment: 15 to 20 received Ad26.COV2.S at low or high dose, single or two shots; roughly five received placebo; per-sample allocation not given. At day 63 after the first vaccine or placebo injection, samples were drawn. The sequence came from a person aged 18 to 59 who received the Ad26.COV2.S COVID-19 vaccine or a placebo. The sample was peripheral blood, taken in a trial of Ad26.COV2.S vaccine versus placebo. The chain uses TRBV12-3 or TRBV12-4 and TRBJ2-2; D remains unclear. CDR3 sequence: CASSLGLTGELFF. CDR3 coding DNA: TGTGCCAGCAGTTTAGGTTTGACCGGGGAGCTGTTTTTT.